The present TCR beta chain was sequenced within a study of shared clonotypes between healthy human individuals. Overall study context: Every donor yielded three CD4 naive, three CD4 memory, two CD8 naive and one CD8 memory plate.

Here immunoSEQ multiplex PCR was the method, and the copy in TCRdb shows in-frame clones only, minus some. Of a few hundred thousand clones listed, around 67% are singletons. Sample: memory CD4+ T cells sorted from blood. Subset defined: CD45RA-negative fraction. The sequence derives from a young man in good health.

The CDR3, as DNA: TGCGCCAGCAGCCCCCAGACAGGGGAGGAAAAACTGTTTTTT. Translation: CASSPQTGEEKLFF. The chain joins TRBV5-1 to TRBJ1-4; 8 bases are shared with TRBD1. With V trimmed by 4 bases and J by 8 bases, 7 bases remained unmatched. Germline values: CDR1 SGHRS, CDR2 YFSETQ. This CDR3 has 14 residues.